Listed below are T cell receptor beta chains from one sample, sequenced in a study of blood T cell repertoires in COVID-19. Clones were sequenced by immunoSEQ multiplex PCR, and TCRdb holds only the in-frame ones, with some missing. The sample lists approximately 80,000 clones, about four fifths occurring once. Sequenced input: peripheral blood. The receptors were gathered from a man older than 75 with acute or convalescent COVID-19. Each CDR3 is given with its conserved first and last residue. Each record gives: CDR3 DNA, CDR3 protein, J gene, clone size, V gene, D gene. A D gene is named only where the DNA matches it firmly. Size values are once, few and many counts, or a class for expanded clones, and some rows have none.

CDR3 DNA: TGTGCCAGCAGCTTACGAGGGCGGGGAAGCACAGATACGCAGTATTTT
CDR3 protein: CASSLRGRGSTDTQYF
J gene: TRBJ2-3
clone size: .
V gene: TRBV7-9
D gene: .

CDR3 DNA: TGTGCCTGGAGTACAGGGGGGCAAACAGCTTTCTTT
CDR3 protein: CAWSTGGQTAFF
J gene: TRBJ1-1
clone size: .
V gene: TRBV30
D gene: TRBD1

CDR3 DNA: TGTGCCAGCAGCTTCGCCTTGGGCGTCAGGGCCCAAGAGACCCAGTACTTC
CDR3 protein: CASSFALGVRAQETQYF
J gene: TRBJ2-5
clone size: .
V gene: TRBV5-6
D gene: .

CDR3 DNA: TGTGCCAGCAGTCCCCGGAACACCGGGGAGCTGTTTTTT
CDR3 protein: CASSPRNTGELFF
J gene: TRBJ2-2
clone size: few
V gene: TRBV6-5
D gene: .

CDR3 DNA: TGCAGTGCTAGTAAGCGGGAGGGCACCGGGGAGCTGTTTTTT
CDR3 protein: CSASKREGTGELFF
J gene: TRBJ2-2
clone size: .
V gene: TRBV20-1
D gene: TRBD2

CDR3 DNA: TGCAGTGCTAGTCGGAGAAATGAAGCTTTCTTT
CDR3 protein: CSASRRNEAFF
J gene: TRBJ1-1
clone size: .
V gene: TRBV20-1
D gene: .

CDR3 DNA: TGCGCCAGCAGCTTGGCTGCGACAGGGGAGAAAGCTTTCTTT
CDR3 protein: CASSLAATGEKAFF
J gene: TRBJ1-1
clone size: .
V gene: TRBV5-1
D gene: TRBD1

CDR3 DNA: TGTGCCATCAGTGAGAGCGGGAGGGAACACGAGCAGTACTTC
CDR3 protein: CAISESGREHEQYF
J gene: TRBJ2-7
clone size: .
V gene: TRBV10-3
D gene: TRBD2

CDR3 DNA: TGTGCCAGTAGCCTTCGCCAGCGGGGGAGCACTGAAGCTTTCTTT
CDR3 protein: CASSLRQRGSTEAFF
J gene: TRBJ1-1
clone size: .
V gene: TRBV19
D gene: .

CDR3 DNA: TGTGCCAGCAGCTCCGGGACTAGACCTGGCGAGCAGTACTTC
CDR3 protein: CASSSGTRPGEQYF
J gene: TRBJ2-7
clone size: .
V gene: TRBV11-1
D gene: TRBD2

CDR3 DNA: TGCGCCAGCAGCGCTAGCTACGGGACTGAACCCCAAGAGACCCAGTACTTC
CDR3 protein: CASSASYGTEPQETQYF
J gene: TRBJ2-5
clone size: .
V gene: TRBV5-1
D gene: .

CDR3 DNA: TGTGCCAGCAGTGTTACAACAGGTTCCTACGAGCAGTACTTC
CDR3 protein: CASSVTTGSYEQYF
J gene: TRBJ2-7
clone size: .
V gene: TRBV2
D gene: .

CDR3 DNA: TGTGCCAGCAGCGGATACCAGGGGAACCCAAACTCCTACAATGAGCAGTTCTTC
CDR3 protein: CASSGYQGNPNSYNEQFF
J gene: TRBJ2-1
clone size: .
V gene: TRBV7-8
D gene: .

CDR3 DNA: TGTGCCAGCCAAAGCGGAGGGGAAGATACGCAGTATTTT
CDR3 protein: CASQSGGEDTQYF
J gene: TRBJ2-3
clone size: .
V gene: TRBV28
D gene: .

CDR3 DNA: TGTGCCAGCTGCAGGGGGCTCAATCAGCCCCAGCATTTT
CDR3 protein: CASCRGLNQPQHF
J gene: TRBJ1-5
clone size: .
V gene: TRBV27
D gene: TRBD1

CDR3 DNA: TGTGCCAGCAGCTCCGGGACTACCTACGAGCAGTACTTC
CDR3 protein: CASSSGTTYEQYF
J gene: TRBJ2-7
clone size: few
V gene: TRBV7-3
D gene: TRBD2

CDR3 DNA: TGCGCCAGCAGCCCAGGGTTTGGGTTCAATGAGCAGTTCTTC
CDR3 protein: CASSPGFGFNEQFF
J gene: TRBJ2-1
clone size: .
V gene: TRBV5-1
D gene: .

CDR3 DNA: TGTGCCACCAGTGATCCGGGACTAGCGGGAGGGGCGAACACCGGGGAGCTGTTTTTT
CDR3 protein: CATSDPGLAGGANTGELFF
J gene: TRBJ2-2
clone size: .
V gene: TRBV24-1
D gene: TRBD2

CDR3 DNA: TGCGCCAGCAGCCCCCGGGACAGGGGATTTGACACTGAAGCTTTCTTT
CDR3 protein: CASSPRDRGFDTEAFF
J gene: TRBJ1-1
clone size: .
V gene: TRBV4-1
D gene: TRBD1

CDR3 DNA: TGTGCCAGCAGTGAATGGGACAGGAACCCTGAAGCTTTCTTT
CDR3 protein: CASSEWDRNPEAFF
J gene: TRBJ1-1
clone size: .
V gene: TRBV2
D gene: TRBD1

CDR3 DNA: TGTGCCTTCAGACAGGGCAGTAACTATGGCTACACCTTC
CDR3 protein: CAFRQGSNYGYTF
J gene: TRBJ1-2
clone size: .
V gene: TRBV30
D gene: TRBD1

CDR3 DNA: .
CDR3 protein: CASSPQTSGSPTQKHSVLRDIQYF
J gene: TRBJ2-4
clone size: .
V gene: TRBV28
D gene: .

CDR3 DNA: TGTGCCAGCAGCTTAGCGGGAAAAGGAGGTTTCCAAGAGACCCAGTACTTC
CDR3 protein: CASSLAGKGGFQETQYF
J gene: TRBJ2-5
clone size: .
V gene: TRBV7-9
D gene: .

CDR3 DNA: TGTGCCAGTCAAGCGTACGGGGAGATGGAAAGGGCTGAAGCTTTCTTT
CDR3 protein: CASQAYGEMERAEAFF
J gene: TRBJ1-1
clone size: .
V gene: TRBV27
D gene: .

CDR3 DNA: TGTGCCAGCAGTTACGGGCAGACCCAGTACTTC
CDR3 protein: CASSYGQTQYF
J gene: TRBJ2-5
clone size: .
V gene: TRBV6-5
D gene: .

CDR3 DNA: TGTGCCAGCAGCTTAGGGACGGGAACCTACGAGCAGTACTTC
CDR3 protein: CASSLGTGTYEQYF
J gene: TRBJ2-7
clone size: .
V gene: TRBV7-6
D gene: .

CDR3 DNA: TGTGCCAGCAGCTTCCAGGCGGGACTCTCTGGAAACACCATATATTTT
CDR3 protein: CASSFQAGLSGNTIYF
J gene: TRBJ1-3
clone size: .
V gene: TRBV7-2
D gene: .

CDR3 DNA: TGTGCCAGCAGCTTCGGGACAGGGGGATCACCCCTCCACTTT
CDR3 protein: CASSFGTGGSPLHF
J gene: TRBJ1-6
clone size: few
V gene: TRBV7-9
D gene: TRBD1

CDR3 DNA: TGTGCCAGCTCCAACCGGGACACCCACGAGCAGTACTTC
CDR3 protein: CASSNRDTHEQYF
J gene: TRBJ2-7
clone size: .
V gene: TRBV28
D gene: .

CDR3 DNA: TGTGCCAGCAGCTCCTGGACAGGGGGCGGCCACGAGCAGTACTTC
CDR3 protein: CASSSWTGGGHEQYF
J gene: TRBJ2-7
clone size: once
V gene: TRBV7-9
D gene: TRBD1

CDR3 DNA: TGTGCCAGCAGTTTGCCCGGGAAGGCCTACGAGCAGTACTTC
CDR3 protein: CASSLPGKAYEQYF
J gene: TRBJ2-7
clone size: .
V gene: TRBV28
D gene: .

CDR3 DNA: TGTGCCAGCAGCTTAAGTCTGTACACCGGGGAGCTGTTTTTT
CDR3 protein: CASSLSLYTGELFF
J gene: TRBJ2-2
clone size: .
V gene: TRBV7-3
D gene: .

CDR3 DNA: TGTGCCAGCTCACTAGACAGAACGTGGGCCACTGAAGCTTTCTTT
CDR3 protein: CASSLDRTWATEAFF
J gene: TRBJ1-1
clone size: .
V gene: TRBV18
D gene: .

CDR3 DNA: TGTGCCAGCAGTGAGATCGACAGGGGCACTGAAGCTTTCTTT
CDR3 protein: CASSEIDRGTEAFF
J gene: TRBJ1-1
clone size: .
V gene: TRBV6-1
D gene: TRBD1

CDR3 DNA: TGTGCCAGCAGTCCTTCCGGAGCGGAGGAAGATAACTATGGCTACACCTTC
CDR3 protein: CASSPSGAEEDNYGYTF
J gene: TRBJ1-2
clone size: .
V gene: TRBV28
D gene: .

CDR3 DNA: TGCGCCAGCAGCCAGGCAGGGTACACTGAAGCTTTCTTT
CDR3 protein: CASSQAGYTEAFF
J gene: TRBJ1-1
clone size: few
V gene: TRBV5-1
D gene: .

CDR3 DNA: TGCGCCAGCAGCTTGGGGAGGTATCTCGATGGCTACACCTTC
CDR3 protein: CASSLGRYLDGYTF
J gene: TRBJ1-2
clone size: .
V gene: TRBV5-1
D gene: .

CDR3 DNA: TGTGCCTGGAGTGTTGGCTCCTTAGAGACCCAGTACTTC
CDR3 protein: CAWSVGSLETQYF
J gene: TRBJ2-5
clone size: .
V gene: TRBV30
D gene: .

CDR3 DNA: TGTGCCAGTAATAAGGGACCAGGACTAACCGAGCAGTACTTC
CDR3 protein: CASNKGPGLTEQYF
J gene: TRBJ2-7
clone size: .
V gene: TRBV28
D gene: .

CDR3 DNA: TGTGCCAGCAGTTCTTACCCGGACAGTTCAACTAATGAAAAACTGTTTTTT
CDR3 protein: CASSSYPDSSTNEKLFF
J gene: TRBJ1-4
clone size: .
V gene: TRBV28
D gene: .

CDR3 DNA: TGTGCCAGCAGCTTAACAGGGGCAGATACGCAGTATTTT
CDR3 protein: CASSLTGADTQYF
J gene: TRBJ2-3
clone size: .
V gene: TRBV7-3
D gene: .